These T cell receptor beta chains were read from a single sample in a study of T cell changes during pregnancy in multiple sclerosis. Generated by immunoSEQ multiplex PCR, the TCRdb table keeps only in-frame clones and is missing some. This table has tens of thousands of clones, 93% appearing once. Sample: peripheral blood, taken in the second trimester of pregnancy. The receptors were sampled from a female donor in good health, enrolled as a control in a pregnancy study. The CDR3 runs from the conserved cysteine through the conserved F or W. Fields, in order: clone size, D gene, V gene, J gene, CDR3 DNA, CDR3 protein. The D gene is left open where the match is weak. Clone size is given for some rows only: seen once, a few or many times, or a class if the clone is expanded.

clone size: .
D gene: .
V gene: TRBV7-2
J gene: TRBJ2-5
CDR3 DNA: TGTGCCAGCAGCTCGCGGATAGGGCTCGCGGGAGAGACCCAGTACTTC
CDR3 protein: CASSSRIGLAGETQYF

clone size: .
D gene: TRBD1
V gene: TRBV5-4
J gene: TRBJ1-6
CDR3 DNA: TGCGCCAGCAGTTACCGACAGGGTGGCTCCTATAATTCACCCCTCCACTTT
CDR3 protein: CASSYRQGGSYNSPLHF

clone size: .
D gene: .
V gene: TRBV29-1
J gene: TRBJ2-7
CDR3 DNA: TGCAGCGTCAAAGAGGGTCAGCAGTACTTC
CDR3 protein: CSVKEGQQYF

clone size: .
D gene: TRBD1
V gene: TRBV12-5
J gene: TRBJ1-1
CDR3 DNA: TGTGCTAGTGGGGACAGGGGAACAGCTTTCTTT
CDR3 protein: CASGDRGTAFF

clone size: .
D gene: .
V gene: TRBV30
J gene: TRBJ2-7
CDR3 DNA: TGTGCCTGGCAAAGACAGGCCTACGAGCAGTACTTC
CDR3 protein: CAWQRQAYEQYF

clone size: .
D gene: TRBD1
V gene: TRBV4-3
J gene: TRBJ2-5
CDR3 DNA: TGCGCCAGCAGCCACCGGACAGGGGGAAAGTTACAAGAGACCCAGTACTTC
CDR3 protein: CASSHRTGGKLQETQYF

clone size: .
D gene: TRBD1
V gene: TRBV6-5
J gene: TRBJ2-4
CDR3 DNA: TGTGCCAGCAGTTACGAGGGGGCAGACATTCAGTACTTC
CDR3 protein: CASSYEGADIQYF

clone size: .
D gene: .
V gene: TRBV6-5
J gene: TRBJ1-2
CDR3 DNA: TGTGCCAGCAGTTACAGGCGGAAACCTATAAACGGCTACACCTTC
CDR3 protein: CASSYRRKPINGYTF

clone size: .
D gene: TRBD1
V gene: TRBV6-5
J gene: TRBJ2-7
CDR3 DNA: TGTGCCAGCAGTTGGACCGGGACAGCCGCCGAGCAGTACTTC
CDR3 protein: CASSWTGTAAEQYF

clone size: .
D gene: TRBD1
V gene: TRBV7-3
J gene: TRBJ2-3
CDR3 DNA: TGTGCCAGCAGCTTAACGTTACAGGGGCGCACAGATACGCAGTATTTT
CDR3 protein: CASSLTLQGRTDTQYF

clone size: .
D gene: .
V gene: TRBV6-1
J gene: TRBJ1-5
CDR3 DNA: TGTGCCAGCAGCTCGACTATCAACAATCAGCCCCAGCATTTT
CDR3 protein: CASSSTINNQPQHF

clone size: .
D gene: .
V gene: TRBV7-3
J gene: TRBJ1-1
CDR3 DNA: TGTGCCAGCAGCGCAACGGGGAACACTGAAGCTTTCTTT
CDR3 protein: CASSATGNTEAFF

clone size: .
D gene: .
V gene: TRBV19
J gene: TRBJ2-1
CDR3 DNA: TGTGCCAGTAGTATATCTGACTCCCATCGGGAGCAGTTCTTC
CDR3 protein: CASSISDSHREQFF

clone size: .
D gene: .
V gene: TRBV4-1
J gene: TRBJ1-1
CDR3 DNA: TGCGCCAGCAGCCAACAGGGCCTGATCGCTGAAGCTTTCTTT
CDR3 protein: CASSQQGLIAEAFF

clone size: .
D gene: TRBD1
V gene: TRBV15
J gene: TRBJ1-1
CDR3 DNA: TGTGCCACCAGCTCTGACCATACGGACACCACAGGGGACACTGAAGCTTTCTTT
CDR3 protein: CATSSDHTDTTGDTEAFF

clone size: .
D gene: .
V gene: TRBV19
J gene: TRBJ1-1
CDR3 DNA: TGTGCCACCAATAAGGGCAGGGCATGGACTGAAGCTTTCTTT
CDR3 protein: CATNKGRAWTEAFF

clone size: .
D gene: TRBD1
V gene: TRBV18
J gene: TRBJ2-7
CDR3 DNA: TGTGCCAGCTCACCTCCGGGACAGGTAACCTACGAGCAGTACTTC
CDR3 protein: CASSPPGQVTYEQYF

clone size: .
D gene: .
V gene: TRBV27
J gene: TRBJ1-5
CDR3 DNA: TGTGCCAGCGCCACTCTTAGCAATCAGCCCCAGCATTTT
CDR3 protein: CASATLSNQPQHF

clone size: .
D gene: TRBD1
V gene: TRBV7-3
J gene: TRBJ1-6
CDR3 DNA: TGTGCCAGCAGCTTAGAAGGGGGCGCGGGCGTATCACCCCTCCACTTT
CDR3 protein: CASSLEGGAGVSPLHF

clone size: .
D gene: .
V gene: TRBV5-1
J gene: TRBJ1-1
CDR3 DNA: TGCGCCAGCAGCTTGGCTACAAGCGGGAACACTGAAGCTTTCTTT
CDR3 protein: CASSLATSGNTEAFF

clone size: .
D gene: TRBD1
V gene: TRBV14
J gene: TRBJ1-6
CDR3 DNA: TGTGCCAGCAAGTCCAGGGGGCCTTATTCACCCCTCCACTTT
CDR3 protein: CASKSRGPYSPLHF

clone size: .
D gene: .
V gene: TRBV7-9
J gene: TRBJ2-5
CDR3 DNA: TGTGCCAGCAGCTTTCGTTGGCGGCCCCCGTACCAAGAGACCCAGTACTTC
CDR3 protein: CASSFRWRPPYQETQYF

clone size: .
D gene: TRBD2
V gene: TRBV6-4
J gene: TRBJ2-1
CDR3 DNA: TGTGCCAGCAGTAGTAGCGGGGTCTACAATGAGCAGTTCTTC
CDR3 protein: CASSSSGVYNEQFF

clone size: .
D gene: TRBD2
V gene: TRBV9
J gene: TRBJ2-1
CDR3 DNA: TGTGCCAGCAGCGTAAAGCGGGGGGGCGGGTATGAGCAGTTCTTC
CDR3 protein: CASSVKRGGGYEQFF

clone size: .
D gene: TRBD1
V gene: TRBV10-3
J gene: TRBJ1-5
CDR3 DNA: TGTGCCATCAGTGAGGGAGGAGGGGGACAGGGTAACAATCAGCCCCAGCATTTT
CDR3 protein: CAISEGGGGQGNNQPQHF

clone size: once
D gene: TRBD2
V gene: TRBV4-1
J gene: TRBJ2-3
CDR3 DNA: TGCGCCAGCAGCCTTGGGGGGGGCACAGATACGCAGTATTTT
CDR3 protein: CASSLGGGTDTQYF

clone size: .
D gene: .
V gene: TRBV13
J gene: TRBJ1-3
CDR3 DNA: TGTGCCAGCACCCAGGGACTATCTGGAAACACCATATATTTT
CDR3 protein: CASTQGLSGNTIYF

clone size: .
D gene: .
V gene: TRBV27
J gene: TRBJ1-2
CDR3 DNA: TGTGCCAGCAGTTCCCCTAGGGGGTTCTACACCTTC
CDR3 protein: CASSSPRGFYTF

clone size: .
D gene: TRBD2
V gene: TRBV19
J gene: TRBJ2-5
CDR3 DNA: TGTGCCAGTAGATTAGCGGGGAAGGAGACCCAGTACTTC
CDR3 protein: CASRLAGKETQYF

clone size: .
D gene: .
V gene: TRBV5-6
J gene: TRBJ2-7
CDR3 DNA: TGTGCCAGCAGCTTCGGGAAAAGCGAGCAGTACTTC
CDR3 protein: CASSFGKSEQYF

clone size: .
D gene: .
V gene: TRBV28
J gene: TRBJ2-5
CDR3 DNA: TGTGCCAGCGGCCTGGTCCAAGAGACCCAGTACTTC
CDR3 protein: CASGLVQETQYF

clone size: .
D gene: TRBD1
V gene: TRBV2
J gene: TRBJ1-5
CDR3 DNA: TGTGCCAGCAGCGGGACAGGAGAGGGGAATCAGCCCCAGCATTTT
CDR3 protein: CASSGTGEGNQPQHF

clone size: .
D gene: TRBD1
V gene: TRBV7-9
J gene: TRBJ1-1
CDR3 DNA: TGTGCCAGCAGCTTAGAGGGTGGGACAGTCACTGAAGCTTTCTTT
CDR3 protein: CASSLEGGTVTEAFF

clone size: .
D gene: .
V gene: TRBV6-1
J gene: TRBJ1-2
CDR3 DNA: TGTGCCAGCACCGTACAAATCAACTATGGCTACACCTTC
CDR3 protein: CASTVQINYGYTF

clone size: .
D gene: .
V gene: TRBV6-5
J gene: TRBJ2-2
CDR3 DNA: TGTGCCAGCAGACGCAGGGGTTCCAGGGAGCTGTTTTTT
CDR3 protein: CASRRRGSRELFF

clone size: .
D gene: .
V gene: TRBV11-2
J gene: TRBJ1-5
CDR3 DNA: TGTGCCAGCAGCCAAAACAGGGACGCTCAGCCCCAGCATTTT
CDR3 protein: CASSQNRDAQPQHF

clone size: .
D gene: TRBD1
V gene: TRBV6-5
J gene: TRBJ2-2
CDR3 DNA: TGTGCCAGCAGTCGACAGGGTGGTACCACCGGGGAGCTGTTTTTT
CDR3 protein: CASSRQGGTTGELFF

clone size: few
D gene: TRBD1
V gene: TRBV2
J gene: TRBJ1-6
CDR3 DNA: TGTGCCAGGACGTCCGGGACAGGAGTCTCACCCCTCCACTTT
CDR3 protein: CARTSGTGVSPLHF

clone size: .
D gene: TRBD1
V gene: TRBV19
J gene: TRBJ2-7
CDR3 DNA: TGTGCCAGTAGTATAGAAGGACAGGGGTTCTACGAGCAGTACTTC
CDR3 protein: CASSIEGQGFYEQYF

clone size: .
D gene: .
V gene: TRBV5-6
J gene: TRBJ2-3
CDR3 DNA: TGTGCCAGCAGCTCTCCCCCGCGGGGTCGAGAGGATACGCAGTATTTT
CDR3 protein: CASSSPPRGREDTQYF

clone size: .
D gene: .
V gene: TRBV6-4
J gene: TRBJ2-1
CDR3 DNA: TGTGCCAGCAGTGAGGAGGGCTCCTACAATGAGCAGTTCTTC
CDR3 protein: CASSEEGSYNEQFF

clone size: .
D gene: TRBD1
V gene: TRBV9
J gene: TRBJ1-2
CDR3 DNA: TGTGCCAGCAGGACCTCTCGACAGGGGGAGACGGATGGCTACACCTTC
CDR3 protein: CASRTSRQGETDGYTF

clone size: .
D gene: TRBD1
V gene: TRBV5-1
J gene: TRBJ1-1
CDR3 DNA: TGCGCCAGCAGCACCTCACCGACAGGGGACACTGAAGCTTTCTTT
CDR3 protein: CASSTSPTGDTEAFF

clone size: .
D gene: .
V gene: TRBV5-1
J gene: TRBJ2-6
CDR3 DNA: TGCGCCAGCAGCTTGGGTGGCAGTCGCTCTGGGGCCAACGTCCTGACTTTC
CDR3 protein: CASSLGGSRSGANVLTF

clone size: .
D gene: .
V gene: TRBV27
J gene: TRBJ1-1
CDR3 DNA: TGTGCCAGCAGGCGGGGGGGTCAAGCTTTCTTT
CDR3 protein: CASRRGGQAFF

clone size: .
D gene: TRBD1
V gene: TRBV7-9
J gene: TRBJ2-1
CDR3 DNA: TGTGCCAGCAGCCTAAGACAGGGCTACAATGAGCAGTTCTTC
CDR3 protein: CASSLRQGYNEQFF

clone size: .
D gene: .
V gene: TRBV29-1
J gene: TRBJ2-3
CDR3 DNA: TGCAGCGTTGTTAAGGGGCTTAGCACAGATACGCAGTATTTT
CDR3 protein: CSVVKGLSTDTQYF

clone size: .
D gene: .
V gene: TRBV12-5
J gene: TRBJ1-5
CDR3 DNA: TGTGCTAGTGGTTTGGTAAGAAGTTGGCAGGATAGCAATCAGCCCCAGCATTTT
CDR3 protein: CASGLVRSWQDSNQPQHF

clone size: .
D gene: TRBD1
V gene: TRBV27
J gene: TRBJ1-1
CDR3 DNA: TGTGCCAGCAGCCAAGGGGGCCTCGGAACTGAAGCTTTCTTT
CDR3 protein: CASSQGGLGTEAFF

clone size: .
D gene: .
V gene: TRBV6-5
J gene: TRBJ2-5
CDR3 DNA: TGTGCCAGCAGTTACTCGTACGGGGCGGGGGAGACCCAGTACTTC
CDR3 protein: CASSYSYGAGETQYF

clone size: .
D gene: .
V gene: TRBV6-6
J gene: TRBJ2-3
CDR3 DNA: TGTGCCAGCAGTTACTCGGCCGGGGTCACAGATACGCAGTATTTT
CDR3 protein: CASSYSAGVTDTQYF

clone size: .
D gene: TRBD2
V gene: TRBV7-3
J gene: TRBJ2-3
CDR3 DNA: TGTGCCAGCAGCTTAACGTTGTCTAGCGGGGGGAGCACAGATACGCAGTATTTT
CDR3 protein: CASSLTLSSGGSTDTQYF

clone size: .
D gene: TRBD2
V gene: TRBV30
J gene: TRBJ2-5
CDR3 DNA: TGTGCCTGGAGCGCAGGACTAGCGGGGTTACAAGAGACCCAGTACTTC
CDR3 protein: CAWSAGLAGLQETQYF